This entry describes one T cell receptor beta chain. The antigen remains undetermined. The record originates from a study of early T cells in non-severe SARS-CoV-2 infection. Study at large: Sequencing of bulk RNA from unsorted whole blood was done, without chain pairing. Findings and limits, study-wide: Private and CD4 specificities were missed by VDJdb matching, skewed to anti-spike CD8.

Attachment of unique molecular identifiers to individual cDNA molecules was performed. TCRdb used MiXCR to reprocess the 5' RACE reads, holding one entry per CDR3 protein. This sample has 75,000 to 100,000 distinct CDR3 sequences; roughly 15% occur once, and the top ten carry 1.3%. Trimming took 4 bases from V and 3 from J, leaving 20 bases between them. This CDR3 has 16 amino acids. CDR1 and CDR2 (germline): SGHRS, YFSETQ. Sequencing was done on a sample of whole blood. The rearrangement uses TRBV5-1 and TRBJ2-7; D may be TRBD1 or TRBD2 (7 bases each). This clonotype originated in an adult who was a healthcare worker with PCR-confirmed SARS-CoV-2 infection or an uninfected control (not recorded which). CDR3 protein: CASSLGLGDRHYEQYF. The CDR3 DNA sequence: TGCGCCAGCAGCCTTGGACTAGGGGACAGACACTACGAGCAGTACTTC.